The next 12 T cell receptor beta chains were all read from a single sample in a study of cytomegalovirus exposure and HLA in healthy donors. PCR was performed using 60 Vbeta and 13 Jbeta primers. Using immunoSEQ multiplex PCR, the repertoire was profiled, and TCRdb retains in-frame clones only, with some absent. The sample shows about 150,000 clones, 55% to 75% of them seen only once. Sequencing was done on a sample of PBMCs. These receptors were obtained from a woman aged 55-69 years in good health and CMV-seropositive.

This clone was observed a few times. J is TRBJ1-2 and V is TRBV20-1; D may be TRBD1 (5 bases). This CDR3 contains 11 residues. Trimming cost V 5 bases and J 5 bases, with 9 bases left between them. Germline assignment: CDR1 DFQATT and CDR2 SNEGSKA (reference sequence). Written as DNA, the CDR3 is TGCAGTGCTGGGGCGACTTATGGCTACACCTTC. It is translated as CSAGATYGYTF.

V gene TRBV2 combines with J gene TRBJ2-1; 12 bases fit TRBD2. V shed 6 bases and J 9 bases; nucleotides not matched to a gene: 9. CDR1 and CDR2 (germline): SNHLY, FYNNEI. The length of the CDR3 is 15 residues. Written as DNA, the CDR3 is TGTGCCAGCAGGAGACTAGCGGGAGATTCGGGTGAGCAGTTCTTC. Translation gives CASRRLAGDSGEQFF.

J is TRBJ2-3 and V is TRBV5-1; no definite D call. Trimming stripped 3 bases from V and 4 bases from J, with 9 bases between. The CDR3 length is 13 residues. Germline V CDR1 and CDR2: SGHRS, YFSETQ. This CDR3 reads CASSSETADTQYF. The CDR3 bases are TGCGCCAGCAGCTCGGAGACCGCAGATACGCAGTATTTT.

The chain has TRBV7-2 and TRBJ2-5; 11 nucleotides agree with TRBD2. Germline V gene data show CDR1 as SGHTA and CDR2 as FQGNSA. Trimming cost V 5 bases and J 4 bases; bases outside gene matches: 15. The CDR3 runs to 18 residues. CDR3 bases: TGTGCCAGCAGCCTTCTAGCGGGAGGCAACAGAGGAGGAGAGACCCAGTACTTC. Its translation is CASSLLAGGNRGGETQYF.

The V gene is TRBV18, the J gene TRBJ1-1, with 10 nucleotides matching TRBD1. This CDR3 has 16 residues. Trimming cost V 5 bases and J 4 bases; bases outside gene matches: 10. CDR1 KGHSH and CDR2 LQKENI come from the germline V gene. Here the CDR3 reads CASSKTGGPWGTEAFF. CDR3 DNA: TGTGCCAGCTCAAAGACAGGGGGCCCTTGGGGCACTGAAGCTTTCTTT.

This clone was recorded a few times. The chain links TRBV4-1 to TRBJ2-2, with 8 bases matching TRBD1. CDR3 length: 15 amino acids. Germline CDR1 MGHRA, CDR2 YSYEKL. After removal of 8 bases from V and 1 base from J, the junction contained 6 bases not matched to a gene. CDR3 DNA: TGCGCCAGCGGCCCCGGGACAGGGAACACCGGGGAGCTGTTTTTT. Translating it yields CASGPGTGNTGELFF.

This clone was detected only a few times. V is TRBV7-2 and J is TRBJ2-3; tentatively, D is TRBD1 (6 bases). This CDR3 comprises 15 residues. V was pared by 4 bases and J by 1 base, with 12 bases between. Germline values: CDR1 SGHTA, CDR2 FQGNSA. The CDR3 DNA reads TGTGCCAGCAGCTCCACAGGGTCCGGCACAGATACGCAGTATTTT. This sequence encodes CASSSTGSGTDTQYF.

This sequence joins TRBV28 and TRBJ1-1, with 9 nucleotides matching TRBD1. CDR1 MDHEN and CDR2 SYDVKM come from the germline V gene. J lost 4 bases, V lost 3 bases, and 6 bases had no gene match. The CDR3 runs 15 residues. The CDR3 protein is CASSLFGTGSTEAFF. CDR3 coding DNA: TGTGCCAGCAGTTTGTTCGGGACAGGGAGCACTGAAGCTTTCTTT.

This clone was counted only a few times. This sequence joins TRBV7-2 and TRBJ2-7; D uncertain. This CDR3 has 14 residues. The germline V gene has CDR1 SGHTA and CDR2 FQGNSA. Trimming took off 4 bases at V and 2 bases at J, with 12 bases between the two ends. CDR3 region: CASSWQVNTYEQYF. CDR3 in DNA: TGTGCCAGCAGCTGGCAGGTTAATACCTACGAGCAGTACTTC.

The table lists this clone with a few counts. This chain connects TRBV5-4 to TRBJ2-3; TRBD1 might be the D (6 bases). This CDR3 region has 16 residues. V lost 0 bases to trimming and J lost 0 bases, with 11 bases between them. Per the germline V gene, CDR1 is SGHNT and CDR2 is YYREEE (reference sequence). Written as DNA, the CDR3 is TGTGCCAGCAGCTTGGATCCAGGGGCTAGCACAGATACGCAGTATTTT. This encodes CASSLDPGASTDTQYF.

V is TRBV7-3 and J is TRBJ1-1; D remains unclear. Trimming cost V 5 bases and J 0 bases, with 7 bases left between them. CDR3 length equals 13 residues. CDR1 is SGHTA and CDR2 is FQGTGA in the germline V gene. This CDR3 reads CASSNTVNTEAFF. CDR3 DNA sequence: TGTGCCAGCAGCAATACAGTGAACACTGAAGCTTTCTTT.

The V and J genes are TRBV30 and TRBJ1-5; tentatively, D is TRBD1 (5 bases). Trimming took 0 bases from V and 4 from J, leaving 10 bases between them. CDR1 and CDR2 from the germline V gene are GTSNPN and SVGIG (reference sequence). CDR3 length equals 14 residues. CDR3 nucleotide sequence: TGTGCCTGGAGTGTAGGCCAGGGAAATCAGCCCCAGCATTTT. Translation: CAWSVGQGNQPQHF. Based on the CDR3 plus reference TRBV30 and TRBJ1-5, the full variable domain is SQTIHQWPATLVQPVGSPLSLECTVEGTSNPNLYWYRQAAGRGLQLLFYSVGIGQISSEVPQNLSASRPQDRQFILSSKKLLLSDSGFYLCAWSVGQGNQPQHFGDGTRLSIL.